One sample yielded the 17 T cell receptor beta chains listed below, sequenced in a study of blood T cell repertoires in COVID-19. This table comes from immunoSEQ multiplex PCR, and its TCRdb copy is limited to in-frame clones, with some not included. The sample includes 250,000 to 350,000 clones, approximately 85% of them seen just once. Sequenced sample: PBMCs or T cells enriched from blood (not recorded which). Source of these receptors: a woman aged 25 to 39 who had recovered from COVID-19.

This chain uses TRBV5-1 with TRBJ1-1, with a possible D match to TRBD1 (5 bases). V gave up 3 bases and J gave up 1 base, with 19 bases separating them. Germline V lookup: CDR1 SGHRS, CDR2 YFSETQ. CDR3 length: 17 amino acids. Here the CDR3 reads CASSSDSRAAQNTEAFF. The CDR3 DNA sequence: TGCGCCAGCAGCTCAGACAGCAGGGCGGCTCAGAACACTGAAGCTTTCTTT.

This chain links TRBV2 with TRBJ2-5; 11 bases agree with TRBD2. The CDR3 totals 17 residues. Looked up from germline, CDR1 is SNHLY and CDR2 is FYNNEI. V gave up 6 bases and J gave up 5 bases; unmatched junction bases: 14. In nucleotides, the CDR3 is TGTGCCAGCAGGATCGGGAGTAGCGGGGGGGCCTGGGAGACCCAGTACTTC. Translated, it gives CASRIGSSGGAWETQYF.

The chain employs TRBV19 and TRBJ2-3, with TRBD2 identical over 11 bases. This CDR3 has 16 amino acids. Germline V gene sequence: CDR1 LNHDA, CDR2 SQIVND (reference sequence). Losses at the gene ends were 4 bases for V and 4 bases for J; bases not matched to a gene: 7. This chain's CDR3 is CASSTRTSGFSDTQYF. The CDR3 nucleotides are TGTGCCAGTAGTACCCGGACTAGCGGGTTCTCAGATACGCAGTATTTT.

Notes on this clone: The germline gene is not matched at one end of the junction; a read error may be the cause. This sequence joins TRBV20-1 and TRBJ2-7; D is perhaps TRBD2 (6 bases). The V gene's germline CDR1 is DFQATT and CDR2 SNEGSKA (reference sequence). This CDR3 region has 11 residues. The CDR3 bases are TGCAGTGCTAGAGTGGGGGGAGTCGGGAACTTC. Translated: CSARVGGVGNF.

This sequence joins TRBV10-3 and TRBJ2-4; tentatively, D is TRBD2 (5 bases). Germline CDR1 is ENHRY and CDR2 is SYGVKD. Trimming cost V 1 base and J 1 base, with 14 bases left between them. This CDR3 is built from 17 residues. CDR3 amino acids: CAISEYQEAIAKNIQYF. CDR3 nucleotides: TGTGCCATCAGTGAGTATCAGGAGGCCATCGCCAAAAACATTCAGTACTTC.

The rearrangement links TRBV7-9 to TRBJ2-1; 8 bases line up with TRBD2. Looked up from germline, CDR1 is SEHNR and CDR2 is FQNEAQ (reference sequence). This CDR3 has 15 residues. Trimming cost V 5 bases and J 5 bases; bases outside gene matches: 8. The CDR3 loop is CASSPRTSQNNEQFF. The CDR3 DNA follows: TGTGCCAGCAGCCCGCGGACTAGCCAAAACAATGAGCAGTTCTTC.

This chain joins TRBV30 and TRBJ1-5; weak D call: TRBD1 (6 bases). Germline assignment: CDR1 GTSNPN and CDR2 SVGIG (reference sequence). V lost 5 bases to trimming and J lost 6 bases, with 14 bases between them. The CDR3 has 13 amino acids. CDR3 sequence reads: CAWSSTGFQPQHF. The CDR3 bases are TGTGCCTGGTCCAGTACAGGGTTTCAGCCCCAGCATTTT.

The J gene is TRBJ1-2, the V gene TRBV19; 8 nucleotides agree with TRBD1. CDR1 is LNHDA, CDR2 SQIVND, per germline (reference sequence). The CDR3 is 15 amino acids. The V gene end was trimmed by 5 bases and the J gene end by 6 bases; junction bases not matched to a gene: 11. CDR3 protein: CASSFGMDRADGYTF. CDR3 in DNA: TGTGCCAGTAGTTTCGGGATGGACAGGGCCGATGGCTACACCTTC.

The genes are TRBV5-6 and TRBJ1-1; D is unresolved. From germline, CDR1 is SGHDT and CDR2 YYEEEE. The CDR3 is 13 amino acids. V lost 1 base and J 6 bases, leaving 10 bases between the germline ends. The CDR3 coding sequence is TGTGCCAGCAGCTTGACTCCTGAGGCTGAAGCTTTCTTT. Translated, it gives CASSLTPEAEAFF.

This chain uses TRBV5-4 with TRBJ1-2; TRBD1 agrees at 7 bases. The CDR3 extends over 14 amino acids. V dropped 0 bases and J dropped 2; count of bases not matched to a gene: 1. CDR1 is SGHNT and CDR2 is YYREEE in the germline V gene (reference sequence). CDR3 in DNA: TGTGCCAGCAGCTTGGACAGGGGCAACTATGGCTACACCTTC. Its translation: CASSLDRGNYGYTF. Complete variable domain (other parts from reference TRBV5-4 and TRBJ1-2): ETGVTQSPTHLIKTRGQQVTLRCSSQSGHNTVSWYQQALGQGPQFIFQYYREEENGRGNFPPRFSGLQFPNYSSELNVNALELDDSALYLCASSLDRGNYGYTFGSGTRLTVV.

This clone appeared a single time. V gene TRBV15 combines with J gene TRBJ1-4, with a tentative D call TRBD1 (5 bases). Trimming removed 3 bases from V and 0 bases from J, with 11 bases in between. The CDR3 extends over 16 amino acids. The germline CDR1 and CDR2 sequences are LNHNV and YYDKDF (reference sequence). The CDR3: CATSRVAGPTNEKLFF. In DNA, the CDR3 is TGTGCCACCAGCAGGGTAGCGGGGCCAACTAATGAAAAACTGTTTTTT. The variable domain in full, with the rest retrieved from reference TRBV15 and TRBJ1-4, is DAMVIQNPRYQVTQFGKPVTLSCSQTLNHNVMYWYQQKSSQAPKLLFHYYDKDFNNEADTPDNFQSRRPNTSFCFLDIRSPGLGDTAMYLCATSRVAGPTNEKLFFGSGTQLSVL.

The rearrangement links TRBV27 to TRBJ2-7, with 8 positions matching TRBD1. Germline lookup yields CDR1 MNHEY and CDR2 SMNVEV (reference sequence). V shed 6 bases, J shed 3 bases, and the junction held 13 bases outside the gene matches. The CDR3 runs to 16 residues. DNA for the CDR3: TGTGCCAGCAGGGGGGGCACAGGGGGAATCAACTACGAGCAGTACTTC. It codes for CASRGGTGGINYEQYF.

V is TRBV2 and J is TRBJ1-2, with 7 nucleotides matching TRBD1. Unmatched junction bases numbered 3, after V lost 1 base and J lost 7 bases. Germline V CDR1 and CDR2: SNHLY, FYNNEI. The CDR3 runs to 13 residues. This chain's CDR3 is CASSEGDRVGYTF. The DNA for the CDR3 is TGTGCCAGCAGTGAAGGAGACAGGGTTGGCTACACCTTC. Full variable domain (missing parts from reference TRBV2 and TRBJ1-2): EPEVTQTPSHQVTQMGQEVILRCVPISNHLYFYWYRQILGQKVEFLVSFYNNEISEKSEIFDDQFSVERPDGSNFTLKIRSTKLEDSAMYFCASSEGDRVGYTFGSGTRLTVV.

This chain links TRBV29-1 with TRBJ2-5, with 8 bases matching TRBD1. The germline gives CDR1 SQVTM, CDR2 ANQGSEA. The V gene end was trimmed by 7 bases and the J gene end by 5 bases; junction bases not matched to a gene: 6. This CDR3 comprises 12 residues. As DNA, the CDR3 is TGCAGCGACCAGGGGGCAGGGGAGACCCAGTACTTC. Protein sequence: CSDQGAGETQYF.

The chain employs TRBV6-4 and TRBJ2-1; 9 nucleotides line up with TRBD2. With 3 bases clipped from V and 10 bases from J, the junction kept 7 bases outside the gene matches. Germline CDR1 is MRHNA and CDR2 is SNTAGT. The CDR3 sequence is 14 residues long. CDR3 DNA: TGTGCCAGCAGTGAAAGACTAGCGGATAGGGAGCAGTTCTTC. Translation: CASSERLADREQFF.

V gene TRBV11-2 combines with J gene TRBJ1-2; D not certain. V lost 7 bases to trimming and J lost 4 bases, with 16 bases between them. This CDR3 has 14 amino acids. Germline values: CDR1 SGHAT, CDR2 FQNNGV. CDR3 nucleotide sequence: TGTGCCAGCAAAGATATACGAGAGGCCTATGGCTACACCTTC. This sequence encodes CASKDIREAYGYTF.

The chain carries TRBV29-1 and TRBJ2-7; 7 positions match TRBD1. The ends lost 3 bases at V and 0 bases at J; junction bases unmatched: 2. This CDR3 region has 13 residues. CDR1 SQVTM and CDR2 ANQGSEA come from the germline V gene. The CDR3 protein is CSVEGTASYEQYF. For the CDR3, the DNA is TGCAGCGTTGAGGGGACAGCCTCCTACGAGCAGTACTTC.